This T cell receptor beta chain emerged from a study of blood T cell repertoires in COVID-19. Study as a whole: COVID-19 samples, acute and convalescent, were from the United States, Italy and Spain. T cells, B-cell-depleted T cells, or PBMCs supplied cDNA or gDNA.

Original data processing: Nucleated cell counts were estimated from reference gene primer amplification. Repertoires were generated with immunoSEQ multiplex PCR, while TCRdb's copy carries only in-frame clones and drops some. V and J calls and clone size are copied from that table; D and trimming were computed from the DNA. The sample gives 40,000 to 50,000 clones, roughly four fifths of which show up once; more than 30% is in the top ten. The germline V gene has CDR1 LNHDA and CDR2 SQIVND (reference sequence). CDR3 size: 12 residues. Trimming removed 9 bases from V and 11 bases from J; junction bases left unmatched: 13.

The origin of this receptor is a man aged 40-49 years with active or convalescent COVID-19. Sequenced sample: peripheral blood. This chain uses TRBV19 with TRBJ2-7; 7 bases are a match to TRBD1. The CDR3 sequence: CARNRGRGKEYF. Written as DNA, the CDR3 is TGTGCCAGGAACCGGGGCAGGGGGAAGGAGTACTTC.